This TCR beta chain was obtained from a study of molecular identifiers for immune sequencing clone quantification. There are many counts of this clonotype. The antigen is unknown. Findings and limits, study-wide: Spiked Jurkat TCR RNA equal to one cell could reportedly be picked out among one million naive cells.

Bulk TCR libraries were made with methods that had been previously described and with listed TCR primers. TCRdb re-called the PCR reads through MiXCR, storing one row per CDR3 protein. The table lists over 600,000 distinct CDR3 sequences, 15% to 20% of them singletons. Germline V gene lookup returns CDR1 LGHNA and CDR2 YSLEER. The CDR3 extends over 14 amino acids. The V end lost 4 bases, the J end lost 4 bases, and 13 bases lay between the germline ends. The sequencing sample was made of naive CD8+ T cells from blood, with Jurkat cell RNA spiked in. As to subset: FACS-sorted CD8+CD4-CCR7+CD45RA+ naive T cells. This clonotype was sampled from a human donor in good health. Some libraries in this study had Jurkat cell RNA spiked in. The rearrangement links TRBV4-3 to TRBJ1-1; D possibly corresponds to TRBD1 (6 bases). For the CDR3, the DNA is TGCGCCAGCAGCCTTGGACGGACAGTCACTGAAGCTTTCTTT. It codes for CASSLGRTVTEAFF.